This paragraph covers one T cell receptor (beta chain) sequence. The sample is drawn from a study of PD-L1 blockade in urothelial cancer. Turning to the study itself: Atezolizumab (1,200 mg intravenously every 3 weeks) began in about 2014 for patients.

TCRdb's table, derived via immunoSEQ multiplex PCR, lists solely in-frame clones and lacks some. Here the sample spans 70,000 or so clones, about nine tenths being singletons. Germline CDR1 is SGHRS and CDR2 is YFSETQ. The CDR3 contains 18 residues. The V end was cut by 0 bases, the J end by 5 bases, with 21 bases between. Time point defined: pretreatment peripheral blood. This chain uses TRBV5-1 with TRBJ2-1, with D tentatively TRBD2 (6 bases). The TCR comes from a man between 65 and 85 years old with urothelial cancer. The source material was PBMCs, sampled around atezolizumab (anti-PD-L1) treatment. CDR3 DNA sequence: TGCGCCAGCAGCTTGGAGGGTATCAGGGCGGGATCGCACAATGAGCAGTTCTTC. It yields the protein CASSLEGIRAGSHNEQFF.